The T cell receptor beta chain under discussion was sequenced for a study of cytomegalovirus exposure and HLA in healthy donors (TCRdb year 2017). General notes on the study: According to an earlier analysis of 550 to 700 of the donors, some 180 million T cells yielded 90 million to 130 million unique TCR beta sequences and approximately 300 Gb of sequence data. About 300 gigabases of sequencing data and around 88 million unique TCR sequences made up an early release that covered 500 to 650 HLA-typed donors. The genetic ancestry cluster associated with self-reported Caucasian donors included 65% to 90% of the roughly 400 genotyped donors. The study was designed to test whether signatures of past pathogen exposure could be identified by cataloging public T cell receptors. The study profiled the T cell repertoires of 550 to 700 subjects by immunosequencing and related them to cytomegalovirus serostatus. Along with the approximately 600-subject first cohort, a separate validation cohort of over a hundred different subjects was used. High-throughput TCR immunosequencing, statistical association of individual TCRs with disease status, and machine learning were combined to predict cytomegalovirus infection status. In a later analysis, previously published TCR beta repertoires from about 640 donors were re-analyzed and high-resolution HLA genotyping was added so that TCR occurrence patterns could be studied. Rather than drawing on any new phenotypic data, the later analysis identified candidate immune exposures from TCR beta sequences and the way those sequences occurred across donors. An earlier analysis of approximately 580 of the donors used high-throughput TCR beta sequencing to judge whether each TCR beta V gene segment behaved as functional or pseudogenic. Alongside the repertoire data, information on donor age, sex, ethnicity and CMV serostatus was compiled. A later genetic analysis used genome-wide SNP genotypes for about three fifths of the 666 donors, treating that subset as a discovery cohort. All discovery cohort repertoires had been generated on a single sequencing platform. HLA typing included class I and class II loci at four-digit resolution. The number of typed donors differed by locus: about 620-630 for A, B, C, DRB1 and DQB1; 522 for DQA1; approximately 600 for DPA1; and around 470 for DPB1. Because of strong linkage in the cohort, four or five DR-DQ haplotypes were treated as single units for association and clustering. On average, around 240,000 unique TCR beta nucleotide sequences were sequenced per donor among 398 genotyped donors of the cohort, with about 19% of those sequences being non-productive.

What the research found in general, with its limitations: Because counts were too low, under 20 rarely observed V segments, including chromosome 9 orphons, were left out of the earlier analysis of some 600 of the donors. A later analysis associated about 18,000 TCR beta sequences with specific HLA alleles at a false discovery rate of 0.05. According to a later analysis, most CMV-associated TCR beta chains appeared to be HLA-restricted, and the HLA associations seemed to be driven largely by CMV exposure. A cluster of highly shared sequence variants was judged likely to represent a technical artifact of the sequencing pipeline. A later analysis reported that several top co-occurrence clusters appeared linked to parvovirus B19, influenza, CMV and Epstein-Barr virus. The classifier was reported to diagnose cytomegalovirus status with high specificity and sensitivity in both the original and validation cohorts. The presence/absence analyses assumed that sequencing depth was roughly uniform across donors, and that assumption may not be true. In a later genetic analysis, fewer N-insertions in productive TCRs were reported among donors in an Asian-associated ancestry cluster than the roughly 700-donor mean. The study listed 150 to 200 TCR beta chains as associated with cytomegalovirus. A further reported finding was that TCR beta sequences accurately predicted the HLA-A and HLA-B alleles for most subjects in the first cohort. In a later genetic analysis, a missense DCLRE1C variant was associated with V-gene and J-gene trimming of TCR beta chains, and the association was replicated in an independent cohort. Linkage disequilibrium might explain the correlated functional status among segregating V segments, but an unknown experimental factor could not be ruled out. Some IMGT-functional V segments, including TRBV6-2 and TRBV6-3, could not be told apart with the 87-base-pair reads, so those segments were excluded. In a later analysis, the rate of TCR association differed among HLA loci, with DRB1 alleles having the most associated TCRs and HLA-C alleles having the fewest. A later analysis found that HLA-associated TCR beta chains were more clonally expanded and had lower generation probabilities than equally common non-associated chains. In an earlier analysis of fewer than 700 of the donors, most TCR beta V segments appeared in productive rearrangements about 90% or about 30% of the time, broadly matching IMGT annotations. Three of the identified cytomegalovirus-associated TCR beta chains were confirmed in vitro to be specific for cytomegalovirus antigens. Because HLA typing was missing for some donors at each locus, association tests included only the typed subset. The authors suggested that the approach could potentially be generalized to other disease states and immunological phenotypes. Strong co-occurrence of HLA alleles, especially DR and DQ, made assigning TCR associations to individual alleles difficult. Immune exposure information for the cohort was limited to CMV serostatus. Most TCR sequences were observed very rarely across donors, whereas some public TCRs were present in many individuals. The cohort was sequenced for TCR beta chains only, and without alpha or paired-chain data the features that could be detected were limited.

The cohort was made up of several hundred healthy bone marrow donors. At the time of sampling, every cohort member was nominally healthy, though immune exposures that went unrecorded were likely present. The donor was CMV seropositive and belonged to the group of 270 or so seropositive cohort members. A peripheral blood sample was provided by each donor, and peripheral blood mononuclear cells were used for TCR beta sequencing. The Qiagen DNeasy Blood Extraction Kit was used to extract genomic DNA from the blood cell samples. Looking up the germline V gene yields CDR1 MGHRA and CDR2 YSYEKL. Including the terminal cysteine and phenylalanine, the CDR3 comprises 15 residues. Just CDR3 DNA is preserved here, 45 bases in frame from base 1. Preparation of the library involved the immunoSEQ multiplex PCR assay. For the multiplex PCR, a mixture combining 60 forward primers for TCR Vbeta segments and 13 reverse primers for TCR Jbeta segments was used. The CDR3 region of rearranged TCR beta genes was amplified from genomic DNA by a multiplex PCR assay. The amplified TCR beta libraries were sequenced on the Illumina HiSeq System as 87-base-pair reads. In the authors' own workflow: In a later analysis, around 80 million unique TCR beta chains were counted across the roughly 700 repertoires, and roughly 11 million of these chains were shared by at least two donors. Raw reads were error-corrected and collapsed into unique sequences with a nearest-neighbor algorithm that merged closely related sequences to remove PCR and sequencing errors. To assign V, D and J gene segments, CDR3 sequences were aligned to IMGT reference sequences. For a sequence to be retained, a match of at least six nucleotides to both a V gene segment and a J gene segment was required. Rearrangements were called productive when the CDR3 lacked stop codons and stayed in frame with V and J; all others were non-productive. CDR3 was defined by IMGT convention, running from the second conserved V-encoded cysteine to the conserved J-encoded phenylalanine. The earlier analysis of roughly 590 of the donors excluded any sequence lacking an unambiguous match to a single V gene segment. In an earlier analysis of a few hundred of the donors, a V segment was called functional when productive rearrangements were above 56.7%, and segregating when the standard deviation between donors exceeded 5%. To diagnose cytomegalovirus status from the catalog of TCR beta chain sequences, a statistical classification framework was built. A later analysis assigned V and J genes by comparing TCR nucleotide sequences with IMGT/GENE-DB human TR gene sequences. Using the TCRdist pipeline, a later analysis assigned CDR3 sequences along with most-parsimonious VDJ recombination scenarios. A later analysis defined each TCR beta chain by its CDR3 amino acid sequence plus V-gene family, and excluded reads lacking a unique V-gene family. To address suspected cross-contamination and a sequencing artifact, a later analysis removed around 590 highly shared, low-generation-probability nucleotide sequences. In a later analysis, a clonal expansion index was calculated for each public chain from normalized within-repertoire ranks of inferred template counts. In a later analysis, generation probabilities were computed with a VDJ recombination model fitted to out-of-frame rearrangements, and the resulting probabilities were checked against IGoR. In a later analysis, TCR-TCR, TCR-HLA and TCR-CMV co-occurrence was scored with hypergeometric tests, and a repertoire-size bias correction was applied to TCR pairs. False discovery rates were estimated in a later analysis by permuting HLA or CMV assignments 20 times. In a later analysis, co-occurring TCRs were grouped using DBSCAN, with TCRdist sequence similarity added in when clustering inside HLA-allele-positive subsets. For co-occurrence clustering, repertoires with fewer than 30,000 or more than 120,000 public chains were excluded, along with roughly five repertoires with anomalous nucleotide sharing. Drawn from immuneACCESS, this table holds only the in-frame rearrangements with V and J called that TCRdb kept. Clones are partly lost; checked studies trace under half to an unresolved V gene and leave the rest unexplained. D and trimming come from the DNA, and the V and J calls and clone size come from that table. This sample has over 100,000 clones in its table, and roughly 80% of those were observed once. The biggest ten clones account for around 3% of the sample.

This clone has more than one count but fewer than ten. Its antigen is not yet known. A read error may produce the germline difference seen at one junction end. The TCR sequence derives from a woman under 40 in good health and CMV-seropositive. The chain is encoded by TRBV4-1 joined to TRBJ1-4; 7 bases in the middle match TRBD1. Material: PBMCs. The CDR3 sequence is CASSLMTGTNEKLFF. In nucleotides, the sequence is TGTGCCAGCAGCCTGATGACAGGGACTAATGAAAAACTGTTTTTT.